This entry lists 30 T cell receptor beta chains sequenced from one sample in a study of cytomegalovirus exposure and HLA in healthy donors. The PCR used 60 Vbeta and 13 Jbeta primers. The assay was immunoSEQ multiplex PCR, and TCRdb's table has in-frame clones only and misses some. The profile shows about 180,000 clones, roughly 85% of them singletons. Input material: PBMCs. The receptors derive from a man aged 25-45 years in good health and CMV-seronegative.

The V call is TRBV30, the J call TRBJ2-5; a weak D match, TRBD1 (6 bases). Germline V lookup: CDR1 GTSNPN, CDR2 SVGIG (reference sequence). Trimming cost V 5 bases and J 5 bases, with 15 bases left between them. The CDR3 has 13 amino acids. Here the CDR3 DNA reads TGTGCCTGGTCCTCTCAGGGGTGGGAGACCCAGTACTTC. Protein sequence: CAWSSQGWETQYF.

The CDR3 reads CASSPTRLNSPLHF. Written as DNA, the CDR3 is TGTGCCAGCAGCCCGACAAGGCTGAATTCACCCCTCCACTTT. V gene TRBV9 combines with J gene TRBJ1-6, with D hard to call. Germline-derived CDR1 and CDR2 are SGDLS and YYNGEE. This CDR3 spans 14 amino acids. V lost 4 bases to trimming and J lost 7 bases, with 12 bases between them.

J is TRBJ2-5 and V is TRBV9, with 7 bases identical to TRBD2. J was trimmed by 1 base and V by 0 bases; bases with no gene match: 3. Germline V gene lookup returns CDR1 SGDLS and CDR2 YYNGEE. There are 15 residues in the CDR3. The CDR3 loop reads CASSVGTGGQETQYF. The CDR3 DNA follows: TGTGCCAGCAGCGTAGGGACGGGAGGCCAAGAGACCCAGTACTTC.

The chain has TRBV6-6 and TRBJ1-5; D is possibly TRBD1 (5 bases). Looked up from germline, CDR1 is MNHNY and CDR2 is SVGAGI (reference sequence). Trimming cost V 0 bases and J 1 base, with 10 bases left between them. The CDR3 is 16 amino acids. Written as DNA, the CDR3 is TGTGCCAGCAGTTACTCAGTGACAGAGAGCAATCAGCCCCAGCATTTT. Amino acids: CASSYSVTESNQPQHF.

The chain has TRBV29-1 and TRBJ1-5, with a tentative D call TRBD1 (6 bases). This CDR3 contains 14 residues. The germline V gene has CDR1 SQVTM and CDR2 ANQGSEA. Between the trimmed V and J ends, which lost 6 bases and 0 bases, there was a span of 12 bases. Here the CDR3 reads CSVTTGNSNQPQHF. The DNA for the CDR3 is TGCAGCGTCACGACAGGTAATAGCAATCAGCCCCAGCATTTT.

The chain is built from TRBV5-8 and TRBJ1-2; 7 nucleotides line up with TRBD1. The CDR3 spans 17 residues. CDR1 and CDR2 (germline): SGHTS, YDEGEE. The V and J ends lost 1 base and 2 bases, in that order; junction bases with no gene match: 11. In nucleotides, the CDR3 is TGTGCCAGCAGCTTGAGGGGCGATTGGACAGGAAACTATGGCTACACCTTC. It yields the protein CASSLRGDWTGNYGYTF.

The gene calls are TRBV20-1 and TRBJ2-2; D remains unclear. V lost 6 bases and J lost 7, with 9 bases in between. The CDR3 spans 11 residues. Germline V gene lookup returns CDR1 DFQATT and CDR2 SNEGSKA (reference sequence). For the CDR3, the DNA is TGCAGTGCCGGGTCTCACGGGGAGCTGTTTTTT. Its translation: CSAGSHGELFF.

This clone came up once. The rearrangement joins TRBV28 to TRBJ1-5; tentatively, D is TRBD1 (5 bases). The V and J ends lost 3 bases and 0 bases respectively, with 9 bases between them. Germline CDR1 is MDHEN and CDR2 is SYDVKM. The CDR3 runs to 15 residues. CDR3 sequence: CASSLPGISNQPQHF. In DNA, the CDR3 is TGTGCCAGCAGTTTGCCAGGGATTAGCAATCAGCCCCAGCATTTT.

The chain employs TRBV28 and TRBJ1-1; D is unclear. Trimming removed 7 bases from V and 11 bases from J, with 14 bases in between. From germline, CDR1 is MDHEN and CDR2 SYDVKM. The CDR3 sequence is 11 residues long. DNA for the CDR3: TGTGCCAGCAAGGAGGACCTCGTGGCTTTCTTT. This encodes CASKEDLVAFF.

The CDR3 protein is CATSRDPGHEYEQYF. CDR3 sequence (DNA): TGTGCCACCAGCAGAGATCCTGGACATGAGTACGAGCAGTACTTC. The chain carries TRBV15 and TRBJ2-7; a weak D match, TRBD1 (5 bases). V dropped 0 bases and J dropped 4 bases, with 13 bases sitting between them. CDR3 length: 15 residues. Germline V CDR1 and CDR2: LNHNV, YYDKDF (reference sequence).

The chain recombines TRBV28 with TRBJ2-7, with 10 nucleotides matching TRBD1. From germline, CDR1 is MDHEN and CDR2 SYDVKM. The V and J ends lost 3 bases and 13 bases, in that order; junction bases with no gene match: 6. CDR3 length: 12 amino acids. CDR3 sequence (DNA): TGTGCCAGCAGTTTTTGGGACAGGGGATTTTACTTC. This translates into CASSFWDRGFYF.

The rearrangement links TRBV7-3 to TRBJ2-5; no definite D call. The CDR3 spans 15 residues. Germline V gives CDR1 SGHTA, CDR2 FQGTGA. The V gene lost 5 bases and the J gene lost 1 base, with 14 bases spanning the gap. Here the CDR3 reads CASSPRPGSQETQYF. In DNA form, the CDR3 reads TGTGCCAGCAGCCCCCGACCGGGTTCCCAAGAGACCCAGTACTTC.

This chain links TRBV10-1 with TRBJ2-7; 7 bases align to TRBD1. This CDR3 spans 14 amino acids. Germline V lookup: CDR1 WNHNN, CDR2 SYGVQD (reference sequence). The V gene end was trimmed by 6 bases and the J gene end by 1 base; junction bases not matched to a gene: 6. The CDR3 region is CASSPRTGSYEQYF. The CDR3 nucleotides are TGCGCCAGCAGCCCCCGGACAGGTTCCTACGAGCAGTACTTC.

The chain employs TRBV11-2 and TRBJ2-5, with a possible D match to TRBD1 (10 bases). This CDR3 has 17 amino acids. Germline V gene data show CDR1 as SGHAT and CDR2 as FQNNGV. V dropped 4 bases and J dropped 5 bases, with 23 bases sitting between them. As DNA, the CDR3 is TGTGCCAGCAGCTCGACCCGACAGGGGGCGGGGGGGGAGACCCAGTACTTC. It encodes CASSSTRQGAGGETQYF.

This clone was recorded once. The rearrangement joins TRBV19 to TRBJ1-5, with D unresolved. This CDR3 spans 12 amino acids. V lost 10 bases, J lost 1 base, and 8 bases lay in between. Germline CDR1 reads LNHDA; CDR2 reads SQIVND (reference sequence). CDR3 nucleotide sequence: TGTGCCACTCGAGGGAGCAATCAGCCCCAGCATTTT. This gives the protein CATRGSNQPQHF.

The J gene is TRBJ1-2, the V gene TRBV6-5; 7 nucleotides align to TRBD1. The length of the CDR3 is 15 residues. The germline gives CDR1 MNHEY, CDR2 SVGAGI. Trimming cost V 7 bases and J 4 bases; bases outside gene matches: 12. For the CDR3, the DNA is TGTGCCAGCACCCCCCGGACAGGCCTGATCTATGGCTACACCTTC. This encodes CASTPRTGLIYGYTF.

The rearrangement links TRBV11-3 to TRBJ2-3, with D unresolved. The germline CDR1 and CDR2 sequences are SGHNT and YENEEA. V shed 8 bases and J shed 3 bases, with 9 bases lying between them. The CDR3 is 12 amino acids. Here the CDR3 DNA reads TGTGCCAGCTTTACGAGGACAGATACGCAGTATTTT. Amino acids: CASFTRTDTQYF. Looking up the rest from reference TRBV11-3 and TRBJ2-3 gives the full variable domain: EAGVVQSPRYKIIEKKQPVAFWCNPISGHNTLYWYLQNLGQGPELLIRYENEEAVDDSQLPKDRFSAERLKGVDSTLKIQPAELGDSAVYLCASFTRTDTQYFGPGTRLTVL.

The chain links TRBV6-5 to TRBJ1-1, with a tentative D call TRBD1 (5 bases). The V end was cut by 2 bases, the J end by 4 bases, with 11 bases between. Per germline, CDR1 MNHEY and CDR2 SVGAGI. This CDR3 is built from 14 residues. In DNA, the CDR3 is TGTGCCAGCAGTTACAGCGGGGGGACCACTGAAGCTTTCTTT. Translating gives CASSYSGGTTEAFF.

There are a few counts of this clone. This chain joins TRBV18 and TRBJ2-1; TRBD2 matches 8 bases. Germline CDR1 KGHSH, CDR2 LQKENI. Trimming cost V 2 bases and J 7 bases; bases outside gene matches: 10. The CDR3 is made up of 16 amino acids. For the CDR3, the DNA is TGTGCCAGCTCACCAAGGGCGGAGCGGGAGAGTAATGAGCAGTTCTTC. Translation: CASSPRAERESNEQFF.

Regarding this clone: The same CDR3 also results from other DNA sequences found in this sample. V usage is TRBV7-2 and J usage is TRBJ2-7; D gene unclear. CDR3 length: 13 amino acids. Trimming stripped 4 bases from V and 4 bases from J, with 11 bases between. Germline CDR1 SGHTA, CDR2 FQGNSA. The CDR3 sequence is CASSSRVVYEQYF. The DNA of the CDR3 is TGTGCCAGCAGCTCGAGAGTGGTTTACGAGCAGTACTTC.

The chain carries TRBV19 and TRBJ2-3; 7 bases agree with TRBD1. The V segment lost 4 bases and the J segment 1 base; nucleotides outside the gene matches: 5. The CDR3 consists of 15 residues. Looked up from germline, CDR1 is LNHDA and CDR2 is SQIVND (reference sequence). DNA for the CDR3: TGTGCCAGTAGTACCTGGGACAGTCGCACAGATACGCAGTATTTT. This gives the protein CASSTWDSRTDTQYF.

This rearrangement joins TRBV10-1 to TRBJ2-2; 7 bases are shared with TRBD1. The J segment lost 1 base and the V segment lost 7 bases, leaving 3 bases of the junction unmatched. The CDR3 has 14 amino acids. Per the germline V gene, CDR1 is WNHNN and CDR2 is SYGVQD (reference sequence). The CDR3 region is CASTGQMNTGELFF. The CDR3 bases are TGCGCCAGCACGGGACAGATGAACACCGGGGAGCTGTTTTTT.

This clone was recorded only once. The gene calls are TRBV4-3 and TRBJ1-6, with D tentatively TRBD1 (6 bases). The CDR3 covers 17 residues. V dropped 0 bases and J dropped 8 bases, with 17 bases sitting between them. From germline, CDR1 is LGHNA and CDR2 YSLEER. CDR3 sequence reads: CASSQEGGPQGYSPLHF. In DNA form, the CDR3 reads TGCGCCAGCAGCCAAGAGGGGGGGCCCCAGGGGTATTCACCCCTCCACTTT.

The chain combines TRBV7-2 with TRBJ1-6; D is unclear. The V gene lost 5 bases and the J gene lost 10 bases, with 9 bases spanning the gap. The CDR3 runs to 12 residues. Germline values: CDR1 SGHTA, CDR2 FQGNSA. CDR3 amino acids: CASSRTGSPLHF. The CDR3 region has the DNA TGTGCCAGCAGCCGGACTGGCTCACCCCTCCACTTT.

V is TRBV9 and J is TRBJ1-1; possible D gene TRBD1, 5 bases. Germline assignment: CDR1 SGDLS and CDR2 YYNGEE. The CDR3 spans 15 residues. V was trimmed by 3 bases and J by 3 bases, leaving 15 bases between them. The CDR3 sequence: CASSALSGGYTEAFF. The CDR3 region has the DNA TGTGCCAGCAGCGCCCTCTCGGGGGGGTACACTGAAGCTTTCTTT.

The V call is TRBV5-1, the J call TRBJ2-5; 10 bases line up with TRBD2. J lost 5 bases, V lost 0 bases, and 7 bases had no gene match. The CDR3 is made up of 16 amino acids. CDR1 is SGHRS and CDR2 is YFSETQ in the germline V gene. The CDR3 coding sequence is TGCGCCAGCAGCTTGGAGGTAGCGGGGGGCCTGGAGACCCAGTACTTC. It is translated as CASSLEVAGGLETQYF.

This chain uses TRBV6-5 with TRBJ1-1, with D tentatively TRBD1 (6 bases). Germline V gene sequence: CDR1 MNHEY, CDR2 SVGAGI. The CDR3 runs to 14 residues. V lost 2 bases, J lost 4 bases, and 11 bases lay in between. CDR3 sequence: CASSYQGRGTEAFF. In DNA, the CDR3 is TGTGCCAGCAGTTACCAGGGGCGCGGCACTGAAGCTTTCTTT.

This clone has only one observation. The chain carries TRBV19 and TRBJ2-5, with 10 bases lining up with TRBD1. The V segment lost 3 bases and the J segment 3 bases; nucleotides outside the gene matches: 1. This CDR3 region has 14 residues. Germline values: CDR1 LNHDA, CDR2 SQIVND (reference sequence). The CDR3 DNA reads as TGTGCCAGTAGTATGGGGACAGGGGAAGAGACCCAGTACTTC. Translating gives CASSMGTGEETQYF.

This clone came up a few times. The chain combines TRBV28 with TRBJ1-5; TRBD1 matches at 9 bases. The CDR3 contains 16 residues. The trim removed 3 bases at V and 3 bases at J, leaving 6 bases unmatched. CDR1 is MDHEN, CDR2 SYDVKM, per germline. CDR3 in amino acids: CASSLGRDRDNQPQHF. CDR3 in DNA: TGTGCCAGCAGTTTGGGTCGGGACAGGGACAATCAGCCCCAGCATTTT.

The chain couples TRBV28 to TRBJ2-2, with D possibly matching TRBD1 (6 bases). The CDR3 spans 14 residues. The ends were cut back, 11 bases at V and 5 bases at J, with 18 bases in the middle. CDR1 and CDR2 from the germline V gene are MDHEN and SYDVKM. CDR3 sequence (DNA): TGTGCCTCTATGAGGGGGTTTCGGACCGGGGAGCTGTTTTTT. Translation: CASMRGFRTGELFF.